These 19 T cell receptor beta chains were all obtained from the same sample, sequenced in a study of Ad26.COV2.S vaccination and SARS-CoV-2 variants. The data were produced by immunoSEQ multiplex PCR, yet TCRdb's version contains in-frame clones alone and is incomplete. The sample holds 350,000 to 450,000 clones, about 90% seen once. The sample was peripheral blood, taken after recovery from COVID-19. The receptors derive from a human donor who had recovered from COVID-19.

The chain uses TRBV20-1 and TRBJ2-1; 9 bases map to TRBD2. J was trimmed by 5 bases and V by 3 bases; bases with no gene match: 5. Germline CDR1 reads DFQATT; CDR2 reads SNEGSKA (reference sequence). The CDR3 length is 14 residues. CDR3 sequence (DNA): TGCAGTGCTAGTACCAGCGGGGGGCACAATGAGCAGTTCTTC. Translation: CSASTSGGHNEQFF.

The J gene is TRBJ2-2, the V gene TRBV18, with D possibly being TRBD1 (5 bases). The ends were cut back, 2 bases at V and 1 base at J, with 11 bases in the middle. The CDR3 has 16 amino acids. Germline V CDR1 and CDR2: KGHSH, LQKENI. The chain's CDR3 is CASSPTRTQNTGELFF. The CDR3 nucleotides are TGTGCCAGCTCACCAACGAGGACACAGAACACCGGGGAGCTGTTTTTT.

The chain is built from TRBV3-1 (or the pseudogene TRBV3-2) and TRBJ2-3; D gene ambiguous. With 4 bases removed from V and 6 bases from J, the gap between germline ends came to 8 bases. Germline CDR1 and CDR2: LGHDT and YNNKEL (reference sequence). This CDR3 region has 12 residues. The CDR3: CASSRRTDTQYF. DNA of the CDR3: TGTGCCAGCAGCCGTAGAACGGATACGCAGTATTTT.

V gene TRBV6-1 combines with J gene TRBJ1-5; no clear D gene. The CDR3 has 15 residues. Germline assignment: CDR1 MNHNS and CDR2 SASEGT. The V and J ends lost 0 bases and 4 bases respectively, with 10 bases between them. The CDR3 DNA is TGTGCCAGCAGTGAAGCGGGCCAGCAAAATCAGCCCCAGCATTTT. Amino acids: CASSEAGQQNQPQHF.

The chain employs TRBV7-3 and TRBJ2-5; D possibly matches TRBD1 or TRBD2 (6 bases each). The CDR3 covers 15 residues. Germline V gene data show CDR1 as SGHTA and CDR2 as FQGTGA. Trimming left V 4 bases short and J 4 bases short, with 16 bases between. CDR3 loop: CASSSLGGGGETQYF. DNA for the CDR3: TGTGCCAGCAGCTCATTAGGAGGGGGTGGAGAGACCCAGTACTTC.

CDR3 region: CASSATGWLEDIQYF. The CDR3 DNA is TGTGCCAGCAGCGCCACTGGGTGGCTCGAAGACATTCAGTACTTC. The chain joins TRBV9 to TRBJ2-4; D is undetermined. Trimming pared 3 bases from V and 8 bases from J, leaving 18 bases between. Germline V lookup: CDR1 SGDLS, CDR2 YYNGEE. This CDR3 has 15 residues.

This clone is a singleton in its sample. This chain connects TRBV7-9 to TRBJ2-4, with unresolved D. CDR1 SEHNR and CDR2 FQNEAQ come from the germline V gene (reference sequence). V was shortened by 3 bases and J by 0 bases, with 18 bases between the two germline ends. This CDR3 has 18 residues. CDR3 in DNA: TGTGCCAGCAGCTTCGGCCCCCAGGAGCTTTTAGCCAAAAACATTCAGTACTTC. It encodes CASSFGPQELLAKNIQYF.

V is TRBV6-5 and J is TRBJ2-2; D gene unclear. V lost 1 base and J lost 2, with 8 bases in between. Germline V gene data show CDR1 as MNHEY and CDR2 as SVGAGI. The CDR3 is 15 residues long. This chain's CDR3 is CASSYWRSNTGELFF. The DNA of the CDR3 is TGTGCCAGCAGTTACTGGCGTTCTAACACCGGGGAGCTGTTTTTT.

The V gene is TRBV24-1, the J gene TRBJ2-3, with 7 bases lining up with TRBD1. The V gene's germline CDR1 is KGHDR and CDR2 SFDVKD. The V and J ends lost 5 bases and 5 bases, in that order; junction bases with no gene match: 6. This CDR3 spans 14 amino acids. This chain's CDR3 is CATSARTGQDTQYF. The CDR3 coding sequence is TGTGCCACCAGTGCCCGGACAGGACAAGATACGCAGTATTTT.

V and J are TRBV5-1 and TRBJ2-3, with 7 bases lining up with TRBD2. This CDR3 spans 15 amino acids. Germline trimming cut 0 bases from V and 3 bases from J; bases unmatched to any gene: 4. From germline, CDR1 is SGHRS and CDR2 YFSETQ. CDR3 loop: CASSLEHGGTDTQYF. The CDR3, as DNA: TGCGCCAGCAGCTTGGAACACGGGGGGACAGATACGCAGTATTTT.

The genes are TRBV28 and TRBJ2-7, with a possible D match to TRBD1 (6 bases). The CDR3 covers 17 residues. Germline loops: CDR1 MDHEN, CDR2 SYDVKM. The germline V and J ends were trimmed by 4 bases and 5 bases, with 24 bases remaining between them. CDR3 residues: CASSWAFYPDRSDEQYF. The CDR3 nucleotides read TGTGCCAGCAGTTGGGCTTTCTACCCGGACAGATCGGACGAGCAGTACTTC.

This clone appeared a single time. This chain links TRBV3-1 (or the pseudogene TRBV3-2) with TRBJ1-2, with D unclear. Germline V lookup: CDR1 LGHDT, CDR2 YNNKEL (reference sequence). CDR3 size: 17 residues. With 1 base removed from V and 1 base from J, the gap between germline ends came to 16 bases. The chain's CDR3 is CASSQGRTWNNNYGYTF. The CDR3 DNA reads TGTGCCAGCAGCCAAGGACGCACCTGGAATAATAACTATGGCTACACCTTC.

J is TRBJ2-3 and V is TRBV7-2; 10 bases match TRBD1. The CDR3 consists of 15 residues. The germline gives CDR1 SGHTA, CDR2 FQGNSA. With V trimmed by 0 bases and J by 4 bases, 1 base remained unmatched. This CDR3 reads CASSLAGQGADTQYF. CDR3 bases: TGTGCCAGCAGCTTAGCTGGACAGGGGGCAGATACGCAGTATTTT.

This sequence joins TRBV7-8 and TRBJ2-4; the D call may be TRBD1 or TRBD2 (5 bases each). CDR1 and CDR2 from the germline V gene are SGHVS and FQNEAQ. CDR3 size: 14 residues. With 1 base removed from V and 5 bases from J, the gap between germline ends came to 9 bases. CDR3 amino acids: CASSLGDVQNIQYF. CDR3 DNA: TGTGCCAGCAGCTTAGGGGACGTGCAAAACATTCAGTACTTC.

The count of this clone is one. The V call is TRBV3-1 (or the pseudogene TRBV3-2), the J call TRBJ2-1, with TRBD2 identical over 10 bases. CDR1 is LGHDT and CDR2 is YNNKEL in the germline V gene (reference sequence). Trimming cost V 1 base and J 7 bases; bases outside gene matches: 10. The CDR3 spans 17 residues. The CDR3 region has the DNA TGTGCCAGCAGCCAAGTTCTCTCTAGCGGGGGCGGGAATGAGCAGTTCTTC. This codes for CASSQVLSSGGGNEQFF.

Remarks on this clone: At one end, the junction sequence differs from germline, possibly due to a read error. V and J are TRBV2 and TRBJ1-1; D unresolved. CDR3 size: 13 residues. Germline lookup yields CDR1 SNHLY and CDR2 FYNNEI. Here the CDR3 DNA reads TGTGCCGGCAGTGAAGTACAGAACACTGAAGCTTTCTTT. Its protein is CAGSEVQNTEAFF.

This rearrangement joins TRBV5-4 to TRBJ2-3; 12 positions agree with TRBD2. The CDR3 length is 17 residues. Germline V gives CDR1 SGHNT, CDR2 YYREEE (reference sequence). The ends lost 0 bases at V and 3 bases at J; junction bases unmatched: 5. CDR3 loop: CASSLGGLAGRTDTQYF. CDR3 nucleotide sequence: TGTGCCAGCAGCTTGGGCGGACTAGCGGGGCGTACAGATACGCAGTATTTT.

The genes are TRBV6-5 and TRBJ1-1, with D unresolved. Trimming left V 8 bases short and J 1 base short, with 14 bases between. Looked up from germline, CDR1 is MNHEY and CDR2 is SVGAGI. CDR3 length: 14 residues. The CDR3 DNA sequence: TGTGCCAGCTACAAACTACGGGAGAACACTGAAGCTTTCTTT. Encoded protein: CASYKLRENTEAFF.

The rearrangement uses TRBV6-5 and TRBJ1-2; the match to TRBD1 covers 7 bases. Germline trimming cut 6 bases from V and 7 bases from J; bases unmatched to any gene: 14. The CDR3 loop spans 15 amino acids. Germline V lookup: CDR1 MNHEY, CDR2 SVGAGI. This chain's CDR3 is CASRTPLRGRGGYTF. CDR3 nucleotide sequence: TGTGCCAGCAGGACCCCATTGAGGGGGCGCGGTGGCTACACCTTC.